This T cell receptor (beta chain) emerged from a study of shared clonotypes between healthy human individuals. Overall study results and limits: Blood was the sole source, and tissue repertoires probably differ. What limited the represented genetic and exposure-history diversity was the small number of donors.

Comment on this clone: Its specificity is not known.

The protocol was immunoSEQ multiplex PCR, while the TCRdb copy is restricted to in-frame clones and leaves out a portion. This sample has 1,500,000 or so clones, with approximately 97% found just once. Germline CDR1 reads MNHEY; CDR2 reads SMNVEV (reference sequence). With 6 bases clipped from V and 7 bases from J, the junction kept 11 bases outside the gene matches. The CDR3 loop spans 15 amino acids. A split of CD4+ cells into CD45RA+ naive and CD45RA-negative memory subsets was performed. The clonotype comes from a man aged 30 to 45 in good health. Input material: naive CD4+ T cells sorted from blood. As for subset: CD45RA+ positively selected. This chain uses TRBV27 with TRBJ2-2; 7 bases fit TRBD1. The CDR3 sequence: CASSTDRDGGGELFF. As DNA, the CDR3 is TGTGCCAGCAGCACAGACAGGGATGGAGGCGGGGAGCTGTTTTTT.